The present T cell receptor (beta chain) was sequenced within a study of shared T cell receptors in the human thymus. This clone has a single count. The data were produced by immunoSEQ multiplex PCR, yet TCRdb's version contains in-frame clones alone and is incomplete. The sample contains about 380,000 clones, roughly 94% of which appear only once. This CDR3 is 15 amino acids long. The V end was cut by 5 bases, the J end by 1 base, with 13 bases between. Germline CDR1 and CDR2: PRHDT and FYEKMQ (reference sequence). The J gene is TRBJ2-3, the V gene TRBV13, with D perhaps TRBD2 (5 bases). This receptor was taken from a human donor. The material sequenced was thymocytes. The CDR3, as DNA: TGTGCCAGCAGCGGCCCCCCAGCGGGCACAGATACGCAGTATTTT. Residues: CASSGPPAGTDTQYF. The full variable domain, its missing parts supplied by reference TRBV13 and TRBJ2-3, is AAGVIQSPRHLIKEKRETATLKCYPIPRHDTVYWYQQGPGQDPQFLISFYEKMQSDKGSIPDRFSAQQFSDYHSELNMSSLELGDSALYFCASSGPPAGTDTQYFGPGTRLTVL.